These 12 T cell receptor beta chains came from one sample sequenced in a study of shared clonotypes between healthy human individuals. Selected positively for CCR7 and CD45RO-negative, naive CD8 cells excluded terminally differentiated effector memory CD45RA+ cells. The data were produced by immunoSEQ multiplex PCR, yet TCRdb's version contains in-frame clones alone and is incomplete. The sample consists of some 2.1 million clones, 85% to 95% of them appearing once. Material for sequencing was naive CD8+ T cells from PBMCs. These receptors originate from a man between 18 and 35 years old in good health. Some clones in this sample may be carry-over from other donors' samples.

As concerns this clone: Other DNA sequences in the same sample also yield this CDR3. V is TRBV27 and J is TRBJ2-3; TRBD2 matches at 10 bases. CDR1 MNHEY and CDR2 SMNVEV come from the germline V gene (reference sequence). Trimming cost V 2 bases and J 3 bases; bases outside gene matches: 2. The CDR3 is 15 residues long. The chain's CDR3 is CASSLELAGTDTQYF. In nucleotides, the CDR3 is TGTGCCAGCAGTTTAGAACTAGCGGGAACAGATACGCAGTATTTT.

The chain couples TRBV7-2 to TRBJ2-3, with TRBD2 matching 7 bases. Germline V lookup: CDR1 SGHTA, CDR2 FQGNSA. CDR3 size: 15 residues. With 11 bases clipped from V and 4 bases from J, the junction kept 15 bases outside the gene matches. The CDR3 here is CAPGEEREGSDTQYF. The CDR3 bases are TGTGCCCCCGGCGAGGAGCGGGAAGGATCAGATACGCAGTATTTT.

This chain connects TRBV28 to TRBJ2-2; 8 bases are a match to TRBD2. V was pared by 9 bases and J by 8 bases, with 14 bases of the junction left unmatched. CDR1 MDHEN and CDR2 SYDVKM come from the germline V gene. This CDR3 has 15 amino acids. CDR3 DNA: TGTGCCAGAAGAAGCGGGAGCAGAGGCCTAGGGGAGCTGTTTTTT. Protein product: CARRSGSRGLGELFF.

This clone came up once. V gene TRBV28 combines with J gene TRBJ1-2, with D unclear. CDR3 length: 15 amino acids. Trimming took 3 bases from V and 8 from J, leaving 19 bases between them. The V gene's germline CDR1 is MDHEN and CDR2 SYDVKM. In nucleotides, the CDR3 is TGTGCCAGCAGTTTTAACGTGGTAGGCTCCGCAGGCTACACCTTC. It yields the protein CASSFNVVGSAGYTF.

The V and J genes are TRBV5-6 and TRBJ1-1; the match to TRBD1 covers 9 bases. The CDR3 sequence is 17 residues long. With 0 bases clipped from V and 0 bases from J, the junction kept 6 bases outside the gene matches. CDR1 SGHDT and CDR2 YYEEEE come from the germline V gene. The CDR3 nucleotides read TGTGCCAGCAGCTTGGGGGACAGGGAGGTCGTGAACACTGAAGCTTTCTTT. Translating gives CASSLGDREVVNTEAFF.

This chain connects TRBV18 to TRBJ2-7; 9 bases match TRBD1. The CDR3 sequence is 15 residues long. J was trimmed by 0 bases and V by 3 bases; bases with no gene match: 3. Germline CDR1 is KGHSH and CDR2 is LQKENI. CDR3 nucleotides: TGTGCCAGCTCACCGGGACAGGGAAGCTCCTACGAGCAGTACTTC. Amino acid sequence: CASSPGQGSSYEQYF.

The chain employs TRBV28 and TRBJ1-4; D unclear. The germline V and J ends were trimmed by 3 bases and 5 bases, with 4 bases remaining between them. Per germline, CDR1 MDHEN and CDR2 SYDVKM. This CDR3 has 12 amino acids. CDR3 sequence reads: CASSFRNEKLFF. The CDR3 DNA reads as TGTGCCAGCAGTTTCAGGAATGAAAAACTGTTTTTT. Using reference TRBV28 and TRBJ1-4 for the parts outside the CDR3, the full variable domain is DVKVTQSSRYLVKRTGEKVFLECVQDMDHENMFWYRQDPGLGLRLIYFSYDVKMKEKGDIPEGYSVSREKKERFSLILESASTNQTSMYLCASSFRNEKLFFGSGTQLSVL.

This chain connects TRBV7-8 to TRBJ2-7, with a tentative D call TRBD2 (6 bases). There are 16 residues in the CDR3. Germline CDR1 and CDR2: SGHVS and FQNEAQ. Trimming left V 4 bases short and J 2 bases short, with 18 bases between. This CDR3 reads CASSSALAVGTYEQYF. The DNA of the CDR3 is TGTGCCAGCAGCTCGGCTTTAGCGGTGGGAACCTACGAGCAGTACTTC.

The CDR3 spells CASSLLKSNYGYTF. CDR3 nucleotides: TGTGCCAGCAGCTTGTTAAAATCTAACTATGGCTACACCTTC. The chain carries TRBV5-4 and TRBJ1-2; no reliable D call. The CDR3 has 14 amino acids. Germline V gene data show CDR1 as SGHNT and CDR2 as YYREEE (reference sequence). Trimming shortened V by 1 base and J by 0 bases, and 7 bases separated the two germline ends. The variable domain in full, with the rest retrieved from reference TRBV5-4 and TRBJ1-2, is ETGVTQSPTHLIKTRGQQVTLRCSSQSGHNTVSWYQQALGQGPQFIFQYYREEENGRGNFPPRFSGLQFPNYSSELNVNALELDDSALYLCASSLLKSNYGYTFGSGTRLTVV.

The chain carries TRBV27 and TRBJ2-2, with D possibly TRBD2 on 5 matching bases. From germline, CDR1 is MNHEY and CDR2 SMNVEV (reference sequence). The V end was cut by 0 bases, the J end by 6 bases, with 11 bases between. The CDR3 loop spans 15 amino acids. The DNA of the CDR3 is TGTGCCAGCAGTTTATCGCCTAGCACCTCCGGGGAGCTGTTTTTT. Its translation: CASSLSPSTSGELFF.

This chain joins TRBV27 and TRBJ1-2, with D possibly matching TRBD1 (5 bases). The CDR3 consists of 15 residues. The V gene lost 5 bases and the J gene lost 3 bases, with 16 bases spanning the gap. The germline gives CDR1 MNHEY, CDR2 SMNVEV (reference sequence). The CDR3 nucleotides are TGTGCCAGCAGTGTGACAGCCTCTCCTTACTATGGCTACACCTTC. Protein: CASSVTASPYYGYTF.

V gene TRBV5-5 combines with J gene TRBJ2-7; D tentatively reads TRBD1 or TRBD2 (5 bases each). Trimming cost V 1 base and J 6 bases, with 11 bases left between them. The CDR3 totals 13 residues. Per germline, CDR1 SGHKS and CDR2 YYEKEE (reference sequence). This chain's CDR3 is CASSLPGRSEQYF. CDR3 in DNA: TGTGCCAGCAGCTTGCCGGGGCGATCCGAGCAGTACTTC. The full variable domain, its missing parts supplied by reference TRBV5-5 and TRBJ2-7, is DAGVTQSPTHLIKTRGQQVTLRCSPISGHKSVSWYQQVLGQGPQFIFQYYEKEERGRGNFPDRFSARQFPNYSSELNVNALLLGDSALYLCASSLPGRSEQYFGPGTRLTVT.